This T cell receptor (beta chain) emerged from a study of cytomegalovirus exposure and HLA in healthy donors. General study results and limits: The study designated 164 TCR beta chains cytomegalovirus-associated. A few CMV-associated chains were confirmed in vitro to be specific for CMV antigens. Most sequenced TCRs were rare (though some public TCRs occurred in many donors).

The germline V gene has CDR1 PRHDT and CDR2 FYEKMQ (reference sequence). V was pared by 0 bases and J by 2 bases, with 2 bases of the junction left unmatched. The CDR3 runs 15 residues. The donors belonged to the roughly 130-subject validation cohort, separate from the roughly 670-subject first cohort. Libraries were prepared by immunoSEQ multiplex PCR; TCRdb keeps only in-frame clonotypes and omits some of them. This sample yields a few hundred thousand clones, of which over 80% are seen a single time; over 11% belongs to the top ten. There are a few counts of this clone. The antigen remains undetermined.

Material: PBMCs. J is TRBJ2-5 and V is TRBV13; 8 nucleotides agree with TRBD2. The TCR comes from a young woman in good health and CMV-seropositive. This chain's CDR3 is CASSLGLAAQETQYF. The CDR3 region has the DNA TGTGCCAGCAGCTTAGGACTAGCGGCACAAGAGACCCAGTACTTC.